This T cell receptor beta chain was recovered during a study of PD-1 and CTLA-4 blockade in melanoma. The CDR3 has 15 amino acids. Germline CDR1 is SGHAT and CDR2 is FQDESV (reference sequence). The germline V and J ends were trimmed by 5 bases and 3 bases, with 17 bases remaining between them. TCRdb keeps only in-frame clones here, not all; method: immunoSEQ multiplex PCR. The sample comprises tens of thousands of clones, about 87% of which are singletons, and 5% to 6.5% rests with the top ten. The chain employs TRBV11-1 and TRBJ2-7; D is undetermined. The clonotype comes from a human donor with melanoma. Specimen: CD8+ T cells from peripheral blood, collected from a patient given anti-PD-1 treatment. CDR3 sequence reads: CASSTNPSGFYEQYF. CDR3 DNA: TGTGCCAGCAGCACTAACCCGTCCGGATTCTACGAGCAGTACTTC.